The 27 T cell receptor beta chains presented below share a single source sample, sequenced in a study of blood T cell repertoires in COVID-19. Libraries were prepared by immunoSEQ multiplex PCR; TCRdb keeps only in-frame clonotypes and omits some of them. Among 100,000 to 150,000 clones listed, around 84% were seen once. Sequenced input: PBMCs or T cells enriched from blood (not recorded which). The receptors here all came from a man aged 40-50 years with acute COVID-19.

The rearrangement uses TRBV27 and TRBJ2-3; 7 bases align to TRBD1. Trimming at V came to 1 base and at J to 3 bases, leaving 4 bases not matched to a gene. There are 15 residues in the CDR3. Per germline, CDR1 MNHEY and CDR2 SMNVEV (reference sequence). CDR3 nucleotides: TGTGCCAGCAGTTTATTACAGGGGATAACAGATACGCAGTATTTT. Amino acid sequence: CASSLLQGITDTQYF.

This sequence joins TRBV5-4 and TRBJ2-1; 8 bases agree with TRBD2. Germline lookup yields CDR1 SGHNT and CDR2 YYREEE (reference sequence). J was trimmed by 6 bases and V by 7 bases; bases with no gene match: 6. The CDR3 has 13 amino acids. CDR3 protein: CASRRGTSNEQFF. The CDR3 bases are TGTGCCAGCCGACGGGGGACTAGCAATGAGCAGTTCTTC.

The rearrangement joins TRBV7-6 to TRBJ2-3; TRBD2 aligns across 12 bases. The CDR3 totals 16 residues. J gave up 1 base and V 5 bases, and 4 bases lay outside the gene matches. Germline V CDR1 and CDR2: SGHVS, FNYEAQ. CDR3 sequence: CASSVLAGGRTDTQYF. The CDR3 nucleotides read TGTGCCAGCAGCGTACTAGCGGGAGGACGCACAGATACGCAGTATTTT.

The chain links TRBV4-1 to TRBJ2-7; 8 positions agree with TRBD2. Germline CDR1 MGHRA, CDR2 YSYEKL. The V gene end was trimmed by 0 bases and the J gene end by 7 bases; junction bases not matched to a gene: 5. CDR3 length: 14 amino acids. In nucleotides, the CDR3 is TGCGCCAGCAGCCAAGAGTCGGGAGGGGAAGAGCAGTACTTC. The encoded protein is CASSQESGGEEQYF.

The rearrangement joins TRBV27 to TRBJ2-1, with D perhaps matching TRBD2 (5 bases). CDR1 and CDR2 (germline): MNHEY, SMNVEV (reference sequence). Trimming removed 1 base from V and 3 bases from J, with 10 bases in between. This CDR3 spans 15 amino acids. CDR3 in amino acids: CASSLYGGLYNEQFF. CDR3 nucleotides: TGTGCCAGCAGTTTATACGGCGGACTCTACAATGAGCAGTTCTTC.

The V call is TRBV5-5, the J call TRBJ1-4, with 11 bases aligning to TRBD1. J was trimmed by 8 bases and V by 5 bases; bases with no gene match: 8. The length of the CDR3 is 15 residues. Looked up from germline, CDR1 is SGHKS and CDR2 is YYEKEE (reference sequence). CDR3 sequence: CASSTGQGAGEKLFF. DNA for the CDR3: TGTGCCAGCAGTACCGGACAGGGGGCAGGGGAAAAACTGTTTTTT.

The chain carries TRBV6-5 and TRBJ2-7, with D perhaps matching TRBD1 (6 bases). V lost 3 bases, J lost 2 bases, and 11 bases lay in between. Germline CDR1 and CDR2: MNHEY and SVGAGI. CDR3 size: 14 residues. The CDR3 loop is CASSYRWGPYEQYF. CDR3 nucleotides: TGTGCCAGCAGTTATAGGTGGGGGCCCTACGAGCAGTACTTC.

The chain links TRBV2 to TRBJ2-5; 8 positions agree with TRBD2. Germline V lookup: CDR1 SNHLY, CDR2 FYNNEI. The trim removed 5 bases at V and 4 bases at J, leaving 3 bases unmatched. The CDR3 extends over 13 amino acids. CDR3 sequence (DNA): TGTGCCAGCAGTTTAGCGGGAATAGAGACCCAGTACTTC. Translation gives CASSLAGIETQYF.

This clone was seen a handful of times. The genes are TRBV19 and TRBJ2-1, with D perhaps matching TRBD2 (5 bases). V was cut by 3 bases and J by 6 bases, with 15 bases left in between. The CDR3 runs 15 residues. Germline V gene data show CDR1 as LNHDA and CDR2 as SQIVND (reference sequence). This chain's CDR3 is CASSISRLLINEQFF. The DNA of the CDR3 is TGTGCCAGTAGTATCTCGAGACTACTTATCAATGAGCAGTTCTTC.

CDR3 in DNA: TGTGCCAGCTGGGAGGACCTCTCCTACGAGCAGTACTTC. Protein product: CASWEDLSYEQYF. J is TRBJ2-7 and V is TRBV6-5, with TRBD2 as a possible D gene (6 bases). This CDR3 region has 13 residues. Trimming shortened V by 8 bases and J by 0 bases, and 11 bases separated the two germline ends. Per germline, CDR1 MNHEY and CDR2 SVGAGI.

In its sample, this clone was seen once. This chain joins TRBV15 and TRBJ2-5, with 9 nucleotides matching TRBD1. Germline loops: CDR1 LNHNV, CDR2 YYDKDF (reference sequence). Trimming at V came to 6 bases and at J to 6 bases, leaving 17 bases not matched to a gene. This CDR3 comprises 17 residues. The CDR3, as DNA: TGTGCCACCAGGTCACCGGGACAGGGACTCCAGGGGAAGACCCAGTACTTC. It specifies CATRSPGQGLQGKTQYF.

This clone has just a few counts. The V call is TRBV3-1 (or the pseudogene TRBV3-2), the J call TRBJ1-1; TRBD1 might be the D (6 bases). Germline V gene data show CDR1 as LGHDT and CDR2 as YNNKEL (reference sequence). Trimming stripped 0 bases from V and 5 bases from J, with 19 bases between. This CDR3 is 17 amino acids long. The CDR3 sequence is CASSQEGLQGLGTEAFF. The CDR3 DNA sequence: TGTGCCAGCAGCCAAGAAGGGCTACAGGGCCTAGGTACTGAAGCTTTCTTT.

V usage is TRBV5-6 and J usage is TRBJ2-7; D not resolved. Trimming left V 0 bases short and J 1 base short, with 8 bases between. The CDR3 is made up of 14 amino acids. Germline-derived CDR1 and CDR2 are SGHDT and YYEEEE. CDR3 region: CASSLAGPSYEQYF. CDR3 coding DNA: TGTGCCAGCAGCTTGGCAGGTCCGTCCTACGAGCAGTACTTC.

The V gene is TRBV9, the J gene TRBJ1-3, with 8 bases matching TRBD1. CDR3 size: 15 residues. V shed 2 bases, J shed 2 bases, and the junction held 3 bases outside the gene matches. The germline V gene encodes CDR1 SGDLS and CDR2 YYNGEE. CDR3 loop: CASSVRQGTGNTIYF. The CDR3 DNA sequence: TGTGCCAGCAGCGTGAGACAGGGGACTGGAAACACCATATATTTT.

The chain joins TRBV5-1 to TRBJ2-1, with TRBD2 matching 10 bases. V was pared by 7 bases and J by 3 bases, with 10 bases of the junction left unmatched. This CDR3 is built from 16 residues. CDR1 and CDR2 (germline): SGHRS, YFSETQ. The CDR3 spells CASAGTSGTVYNEQFF. CDR3 coding DNA: TGCGCCAGCGCAGGTACTAGCGGGACAGTCTACAATGAGCAGTTCTTC.

V and J are TRBV5-1 and TRBJ2-3, with D possibly TRBD2 on 5 matching bases. The germline V and J ends were trimmed by 0 bases and 1 base, with 9 bases remaining between them. The CDR3 is 15 residues long. In germline, CDR1 is SGHRS, CDR2 YFSETQ. The CDR3 region is CASSLEGLGTDTQYF. The CDR3 nucleotides are TGCGCCAGCAGCTTGGAAGGACTGGGCACAGATACGCAGTATTTT.

The chain recombines TRBV29-1 with TRBJ2-3, with D possibly matching TRBD1 (6 bases). This CDR3 spans 14 amino acids. CDR1 is SQVTM, CDR2 ANQGSEA, per germline. Trimming cost V 6 bases and J 0 bases, with 13 bases left between them. The CDR3 DNA follows: TGCAGCGTAGCACAGGGAAGTAGCACAGATACGCAGTATTTT. It encodes CSVAQGSSTDTQYF.

V usage is TRBV18 and J usage is TRBJ2-4; TRBD1 agrees at 8 bases. Germline values: CDR1 KGHSH, CDR2 LQKENI. The V segment lost 6 bases and the J segment 5 bases; nucleotides outside the gene matches: 9. This CDR3 has 15 residues. The CDR3 DNA is TGTGCCAGCTCTCTTCCAGGGGGCCGGGAAAACATTCAGTACTTC. Protein: CASSLPGGRENIQYF.

The genes are TRBV5-1 and TRBJ2-5, with D possibly matching TRBD2 (6 bases). Germline lookup yields CDR1 SGHRS and CDR2 YFSETQ. There are 16 residues in the CDR3. The V end lost 6 bases, the J end lost 4 bases, and 22 bases lay between the germline ends. The CDR3 DNA is TGCGCCAGCACCCTCCCGGGAGTCCGATCGGTAGAGACCCAGTACTTC. This gives the protein CASTLPGVRSVETQYF.

This rearrangement joins TRBV3-1 (or the pseudogene TRBV3-2) to TRBJ1-2; TRBD1 might be the D (6 bases). The V and J ends lost 1 base and 5 bases respectively, with 11 bases between them. The length of the CDR3 is 14 residues. CDR1 and CDR2 (germline): LGHDT, YNNKEL (reference sequence). This chain's CDR3 is CASSQAQGEYGYTF. DNA for the CDR3: TGTGCCAGCAGCCAAGCACAGGGAGAGTATGGCTACACCTTC.

The chain joins TRBV30 to TRBJ1-5, with no clear D. The CDR3 spans 11 residues. Per the germline V gene, CDR1 is GTSNPN and CDR2 is SVGIG (reference sequence). The V and J ends lost 3 bases and 9 bases respectively, with 9 bases between them. The CDR3 sequence: CAWSGRGPQHF. In nucleotides, the CDR3 is TGTGCCTGGAGCGGCCGGGGGCCCCAGCATTTT.

The chain combines TRBV2 with TRBJ2-7; 10 nucleotides align to TRBD1. J was trimmed by 5 bases and V by 2 bases; bases with no gene match: 6. This CDR3 region has 15 residues. In germline, CDR1 is SNHLY, CDR2 FYNNEI. The CDR3 coding sequence is TGTGCCAGCAGTGAACAGGGGGACAGGGGAGACGAGCAGTACTTC. Residues: CASSEQGDRGDEQYF.

The V call is TRBV5-8, the J call TRBJ2-7; TRBD1 matches at 7 bases. V was clipped by 4 bases and J by 2 bases; unmatched bases: 9. The germline V gene encodes CDR1 SGHTS and CDR2 YDEGEE. This CDR3 spans 15 amino acids. The CDR3 loop is CASSVYTGDPYEQYF. CDR3 sequence (DNA): TGTGCCAGCAGCGTTTATACAGGGGACCCCTACGAGCAGTACTTC.

The V gene is TRBV7-2, the J gene TRBJ2-5; 9 bases agree with TRBD2. The V and J ends lost 1 base and 1 base, in that order; junction bases with no gene match: 4. This CDR3 has 16 residues. Germline V gene data show CDR1 as SGHTA and CDR2 as FQGNSA. The CDR3 DNA sequence: TGTGCCAGCAGCTTAGGTAGACTAGCGGTCCAAGAGACCCAGTACTTC. This encodes CASSLGRLAVQETQYF.

The chain joins TRBV5-4 to TRBJ2-4, with 8 bases lining up with TRBD2. After removal of 2 bases from V and 2 bases from J, the junction contained 12 bases not matched to a gene. CDR1 SGHNT and CDR2 YYREEE come from the germline V gene (reference sequence). The CDR3 consists of 18 residues. The CDR3 sequence is CASSLGGLAGGPKNIQYF. DNA of the CDR3: TGTGCCAGCAGCTTAGGAGGGCTAGCGGGTGGGCCCAAAAACATTCAGTACTTC.

The chain employs TRBV5-6 and TRBJ1-3; D not certain. Germline assignment: CDR1 SGHDT and CDR2 YYEEEE. This CDR3 comprises 13 residues. The V end lost 1 base, the J end lost 4 bases, and 6 bases lay between the germline ends. In DNA, the CDR3 is TGTGCCAGCAGCTTGAATCAGGGAAACACCATATATTTT. Amino acids: CASSLNQGNTIYF.

There are a few counts of this clone. Here the CDR3 reads CARSTSGSTDTQYF. CDR3 bases: TGTGCCAGATCGACTAGCGGGAGCACAGATACGCAGTATTTT. This rearrangement joins TRBV7-2 to TRBJ2-3; the match to TRBD2 covers 10 bases. This CDR3 is built from 14 residues. Unmatched junction bases numbered 3, after V lost 9 bases and J lost 0 bases. Looked up from germline, CDR1 is SGHTA and CDR2 is FQGNSA.